This TCR beta chain was profiled in a study of spatial heterogeneity in lung cancer. Looking at the study overall: Each time, sequencing found more beta-chain sequences than alpha-chain sequences. Each distinct TCR and UMI combination averaged more than ten appearances in raw reads.

TCRdb re-called the 5' RACE reads with MiXCR, one entry per CDR3 protein. The data contain fewer than 9,000 distinct CDR3 sequences, 7.8% of them seen just once; the ten biggest clones take up 25% to 30%. The CDR3 has 16 residues. The germline V gene has CDR1 MGHRA and CDR2 YSYEKL. The V gene end was trimmed by 0 bases and the J gene end by 3 bases; junction bases not matched to a gene: 8. Indicated time point: sample taken at primary tumor resection. Whole RNA, isolated from tumor, nontumor lung or frozen PBMC, was sequenced without prior sorting. This clonotype ranks as medium-sized. The sequence came from a female donor with early-stage non-small cell lung cancer. The chain combines TRBV4-1 with TRBJ2-7; 7 bases agree with TRBD1. This specimen consisted of PBMCs, obtained at surgery. CDR3 bases: TGCGCCAGCAGCCAAGAGTCGGGGACAGAAAACTACGAGCAGTACTTC. Translating gives CASSQESGTENYEQYF.